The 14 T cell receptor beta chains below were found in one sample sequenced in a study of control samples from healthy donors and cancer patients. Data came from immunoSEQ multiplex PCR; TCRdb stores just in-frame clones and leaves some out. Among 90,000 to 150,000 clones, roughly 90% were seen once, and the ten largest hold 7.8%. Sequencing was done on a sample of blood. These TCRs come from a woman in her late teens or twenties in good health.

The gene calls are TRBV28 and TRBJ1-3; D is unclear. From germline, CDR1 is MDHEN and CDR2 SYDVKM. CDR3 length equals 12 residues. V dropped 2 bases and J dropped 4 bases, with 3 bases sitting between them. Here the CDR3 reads CASSLGGNTIYF. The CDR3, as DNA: TGTGCCAGCAGTTTAGGGGGAAACACCATATATTTT.

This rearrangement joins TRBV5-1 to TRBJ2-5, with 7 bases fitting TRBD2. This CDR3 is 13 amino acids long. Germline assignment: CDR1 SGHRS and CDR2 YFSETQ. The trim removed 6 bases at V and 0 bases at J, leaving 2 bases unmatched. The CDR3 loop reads CASTGGYQETQYF. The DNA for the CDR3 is TGCGCCAGCACGGGGGGATACCAAGAGACCCAGTACTTC.

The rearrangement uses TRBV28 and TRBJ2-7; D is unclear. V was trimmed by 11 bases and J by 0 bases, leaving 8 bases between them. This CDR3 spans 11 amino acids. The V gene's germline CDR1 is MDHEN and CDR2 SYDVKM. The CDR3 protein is CAAGFSYEQYF. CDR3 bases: TGTGCCGCCGGGTTCTCCTACGAGCAGTACTTC. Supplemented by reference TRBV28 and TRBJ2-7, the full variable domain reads DVKVTQSSRYLVKRTGEKVFLECVQDMDHENMFWYRQDPGLGLRLIYFSYDVKMKEKGDIPEGYSVSREKKERFSLILESASTNQTSMYLCAAGFSYEQYFGPGTRLTVT.

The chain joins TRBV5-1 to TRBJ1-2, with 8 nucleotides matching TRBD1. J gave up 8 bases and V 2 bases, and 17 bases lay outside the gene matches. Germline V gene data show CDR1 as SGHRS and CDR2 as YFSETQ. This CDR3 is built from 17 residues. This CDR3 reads CASSLKSGQGAIPGYTF. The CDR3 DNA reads TGCGCCAGCAGCTTAAAATCCGGGCAGGGGGCAATCCCGGGCTACACCTTC. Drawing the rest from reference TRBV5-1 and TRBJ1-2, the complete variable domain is KAGVTQTPRYLIKTRGQQVTLSCSPISGHRSVSWYQQTPGQGLQFLFEYFSETQRNKGNFPGRFSGRQFSNSRSEMNVSTLELGDSALYLCASSLKSGQGAIPGYTFGSGTRLTVV.

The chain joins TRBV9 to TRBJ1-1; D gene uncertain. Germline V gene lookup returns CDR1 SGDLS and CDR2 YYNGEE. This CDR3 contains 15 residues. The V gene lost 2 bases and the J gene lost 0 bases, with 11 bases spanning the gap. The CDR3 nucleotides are TGTGCCAGCAGCGTTCTTGAGGCCCTGAACACTGAAGCTTTCTTT. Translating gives CASSVLEALNTEAFF. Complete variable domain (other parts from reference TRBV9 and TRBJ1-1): DSGVTQTPKHLITATGQRVTLRCSPRSGDLSVYWYQQSLDQGLQFLIQYYNGEERAKGNILERFSAQQFPDLHSELNLSSLELGDSALYFCASSVLEALNTEAFFGQGTRLTVV.

This CDR3 reads CASGRVRIYGYTF. DNA of the CDR3: TGTGCCAGCGGTAGAGTCCGGATCTATGGCTACACCTTC. The chain combines TRBV7-2 with TRBJ1-2; D gene ambiguous. V dropped 8 bases and J dropped 4 bases, with 14 bases sitting between them. CDR3 size: 13 residues. Per germline, CDR1 SGHTA and CDR2 FQGNSA.

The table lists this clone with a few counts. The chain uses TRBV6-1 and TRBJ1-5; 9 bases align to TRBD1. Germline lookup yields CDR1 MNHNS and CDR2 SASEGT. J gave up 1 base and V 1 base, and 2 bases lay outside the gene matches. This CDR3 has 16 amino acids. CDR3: CASSEGTGASNQPQHF. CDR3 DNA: TGTGCCAGCAGTGAAGGGACAGGGGCCAGCAATCAGCCCCAGCATTTT.

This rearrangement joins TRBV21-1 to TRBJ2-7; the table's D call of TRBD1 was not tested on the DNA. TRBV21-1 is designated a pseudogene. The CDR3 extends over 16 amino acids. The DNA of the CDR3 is TGTGCCAGCAGCTGTATCAATAGGACAGGGGGCTACGAGCAGTACTTC. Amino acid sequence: CASSCINRTGGYEQYF.

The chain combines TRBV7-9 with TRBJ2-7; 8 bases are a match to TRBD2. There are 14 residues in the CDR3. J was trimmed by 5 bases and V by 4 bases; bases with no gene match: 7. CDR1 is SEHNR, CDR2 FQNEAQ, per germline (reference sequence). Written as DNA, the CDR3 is TGTGCCAGCAGCTCTCGGGGGGGCCGCAACGAGCAGTACTTC. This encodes CASSSRGGRNEQYF.

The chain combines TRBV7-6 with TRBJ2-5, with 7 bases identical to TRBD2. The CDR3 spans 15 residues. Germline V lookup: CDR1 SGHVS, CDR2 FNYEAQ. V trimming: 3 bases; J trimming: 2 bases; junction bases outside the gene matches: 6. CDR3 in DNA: TGTGCCAGCAGCTTCGAACCTAGCGGACAAGAGACCCAGTACTTC. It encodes CASSFEPSGQETQYF.

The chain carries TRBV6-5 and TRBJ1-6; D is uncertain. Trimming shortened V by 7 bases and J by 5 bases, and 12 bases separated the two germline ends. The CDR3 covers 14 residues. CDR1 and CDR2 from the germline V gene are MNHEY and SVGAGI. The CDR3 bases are TGTGCCAGCAAAAAGACCCAGCATAATTCACCCCTCCACTTT. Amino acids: CASKKTQHNSPLHF.

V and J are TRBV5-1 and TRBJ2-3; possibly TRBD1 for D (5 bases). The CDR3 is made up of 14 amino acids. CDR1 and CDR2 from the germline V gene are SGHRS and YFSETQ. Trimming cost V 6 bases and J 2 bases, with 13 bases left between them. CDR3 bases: TGCGCCAGCACCCCAGGTGGGGCCACAGATACGCAGTATTTT. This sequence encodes CASTPGGATDTQYF. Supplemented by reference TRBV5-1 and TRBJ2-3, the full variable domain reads KAGVTQTPRYLIKTRGQQVTLSCSPISGHRSVSWYQQTPGQGLQFLFEYFSETQRNKGNFPGRFSGRQFSNSRSEMNVSTLELGDSALYLCASTPGGATDTQYFGPGTRLTVL.

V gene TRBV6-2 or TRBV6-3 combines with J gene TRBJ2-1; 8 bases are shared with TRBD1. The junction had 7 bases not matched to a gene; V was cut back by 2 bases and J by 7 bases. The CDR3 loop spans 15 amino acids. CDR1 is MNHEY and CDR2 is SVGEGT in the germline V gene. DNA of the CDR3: TGTGCCAGCAGTTACGCAGGGGGCGCGAATAATGAGCAGTTCTTC. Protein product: CASSYAGGANNEQFF.

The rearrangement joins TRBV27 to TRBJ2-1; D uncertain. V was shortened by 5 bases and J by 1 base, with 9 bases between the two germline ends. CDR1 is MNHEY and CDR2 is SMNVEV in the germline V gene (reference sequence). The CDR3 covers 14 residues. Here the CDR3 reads CASSPSESYNEQFF. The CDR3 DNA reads TGTGCCAGCAGTCCGTCAGAGTCCTACAATGAGCAGTTCTTC.